The T cell receptor (beta chain) under discussion was sequenced for a study of shared T cell receptors in the human thymus. Per germline, CDR1 MNHNS and CDR2 SASEGT. The CDR3 is 14 amino acids. V was pared by 0 bases and J by 2 bases, with 5 bases between. Using immunoSEQ multiplex PCR, the repertoire was profiled, and TCRdb retains in-frame clones only, with some absent. Among about 730,000 clones listed, roughly 85% were seen once. These data are also associated with another study on human thymus T cells. That report notes: Immunologically healthy infants in Finland undergoing congenital heart defect surgery were the donors. Thymic material originated from resections removed in the course of corrective heart surgery. V and J gene usage appeared biased in thymic and blood repertoires. Related research examined unrelated individuals and reported that their thymic repertoires overlapped highly.

The sequence came from a girl less than two years old with a congenital heart defect. The rearrangement joins TRBV6-1 to TRBJ2-4; D is ambiguous. Sequencing was done on a sample of thymocytes. The CDR3 here is CASSEASSKNIQYF. The CDR3 DNA sequence: TGTGCCAGCAGTGAAGCTAGCTCCAAAAACATTCAGTACTTC.